The 28 T cell receptor beta chains in this list originate from one sample, sequenced in a study of memory CD4+ T cells and cytomegalovirus serostatus. Profiled with immunoSEQ multiplex PCR; TCRdb holds only in-frame clones, not every one. The sample includes 40,000 to 50,000 clones, around 74% of them seen just once. Single viable CD3+CD4+CD8-CD45RO+ cells were sorted as the memory CD4+ T cells. The sequencing sample was made of memory CD4+ T cells from blood. The receptors shown here come from an adult in good health and CMV-seropositive.

V usage is TRBV5-8 and J usage is TRBJ2-7; tentative D call: TRBD2 (6 bases). The V and J ends lost 3 bases and 0 bases respectively, with 13 bases between them. Germline lookup yields CDR1 SGHTS and CDR2 YDEGEE. This CDR3 has 15 amino acids. For the CDR3, the DNA is TGTGCCAGCAGCTCGGGGGAACTAAACTCCTACGAGCAGTACTTC. It yields the protein CASSSGELNSYEQYF.

The chain employs TRBV6-6 and TRBJ1-5; TRBD1 agrees at 7 bases. In germline, CDR1 is MNHNY, CDR2 SVGAGI (reference sequence). After removal of 2 bases from V and 2 bases from J, the junction contained 0 bases not matched to a gene. This CDR3 is built from 14 residues. The CDR3 region is CASSYTGGNQPQHF. CDR3 sequence (DNA): TGTGCCAGCAGTTACACAGGGGGCAATCAGCCCCAGCATTTT.

This chain uses TRBV18 with TRBJ1-4; D not certain. V gave up 6 bases and J gave up 6 bases, with 11 bases separating them. CDR1 and CDR2 (germline): KGHSH, LQKENI. This CDR3 has 13 residues. CDR3 in amino acids: CASSWKGDEKLFF. As DNA, the CDR3 is TGTGCCAGCTCCTGGAAGGGTGATGAAAAACTGTTTTTT. The full variable domain, completed using reference TRBV18 and TRBJ1-4, is NAGVMQNPRHLVRRRGQEARLRCSPMKGHSHVYWYRQLPEEGLKFMVYLQKENIIDESGMPKERFSAEFPKEGPSILRIQQVVRGDSAAYFCASSWKGDEKLFFGSGTQLSVL.

The chain is built from TRBV7-2 and TRBJ2-1, with TRBD2 identical over 10 bases. Per germline, CDR1 SGHTA and CDR2 FQGNSA. This CDR3 is built from 17 residues. V lost 0 bases to trimming and J lost 8 bases; unmatched junction nucleotides: 10. The CDR3 nucleotides are TGTGCCAGCAGCTTAGCCCCAGGGAGCGGGGGGGCCCATGAGCAGTTCTTC. Its translation: CASSLAPGSGGAHEQFF. Full variable domain (missing parts from reference TRBV7-2 and TRBJ2-1): GAGVSQSPSNKVTEKGKDVELRCDPISGHTALYWYRQSLGQGLEFLIYFQGNSAPDKSGLPSDRFSAERTGGSVSTLTIQRTQQEDSAVYLCASSLAPGSGGAHEQFFGPGTRLTVL.

The rearrangement uses TRBV15 and TRBJ2-1; tentative D call: TRBD2 (7 bases). Germline loops: CDR1 LNHNV, CDR2 YYDKDF (reference sequence). There are 17 residues in the CDR3. The V and J ends lost 3 bases and 8 bases respectively, with 23 bases between them. The CDR3 sequence: CATSREILGGAEYEQFF. CDR3 nucleotides: TGTGCCACCAGCAGGGAGATTCTTGGGGGGGCAGAATATGAGCAGTTCTTC.

The chain carries TRBV10-1 and TRBJ2-3; maybe TRBD1 (6 bases). The germline V gene encodes CDR1 WNHNN and CDR2 SYGVQD (reference sequence). The CDR3 spans 15 residues. The V end was cut by 10 bases, the J end by 5 bases, with 22 bases between. The CDR3 spells CATDRFGHRLDTQYF. The DNA of the CDR3 is TGCGCCACAGACAGGTTCGGTCACAGATTAGATACGCAGTATTTT.

The chain recombines TRBV29-1 with TRBJ1-1; perhaps TRBD1 as D (5 bases). The CDR3 has 10 amino acids. The germline V gene has CDR1 SQVTM and CDR2 ANQGSEA. Trimming removed 6 bases at V and 11 bases at J, with 13 bases between. DNA of the CDR3: TGCAGCGTGGGGGATCAGTCGGCTTTCTTT. It translates to CSVGDQSAFF.

The chain links TRBV11-2 to TRBJ1-5, with no clear D. This CDR3 has 14 amino acids. V lost 0 bases and J lost 5, with 8 bases in between. Germline CDR1 reads SGHAT; CDR2 reads FQNNGV. The CDR3 is CASSLEREDQPQHF. Written as DNA, the CDR3 is TGTGCCAGCAGCTTAGAGAGGGAGGATCAGCCCCAGCATTTT.

The rearrangement links TRBV11-2 to TRBJ2-5; D remains ambiguous. The germline gives CDR1 SGHAT, CDR2 FQNNGV. CDR3 length: 11 residues. V lost 5 bases, J lost 2 bases, and 3 bases lay in between. This CDR3 is CASSLQETQYF. DNA of the CDR3: TGTGCCAGCAGCCTTCAAGAGACCCAGTACTTC.

In this sample, this clone turned up once. The chain joins TRBV25-1 to TRBJ2-7, with 8 bases identical to TRBD2. There are 15 residues in the CDR3. Germline V lookup: CDR1 MGHDK, CDR2 SYGVNS. V was clipped by 7 bases and J by 7 bases; unmatched bases: 15. The CDR3 region is CASTPPSSGGSEQYF. The CDR3 coding sequence is TGTGCCAGCACCCCCCCCTCGAGCGGGGGCTCGGAGCAGTACTTC.

The J gene is TRBJ2-3, the V gene TRBV11-2, with 8 bases identical to TRBD2. V gave up 0 bases and J gave up 2 bases; unmatched junction bases: 7. Per the germline V gene, CDR1 is SGHAT and CDR2 is FQNNGV. CDR3 length equals 17 residues. This chain's CDR3 is CASSLDPRGGHTDTQYF. The CDR3 DNA sequence: TGTGCCAGCAGCTTAGATCCTCGCGGGGGGCACACAGATACGCAGTATTTT.

CDR3 coding DNA: TGTGCCAGCTCACGTGAGGCCGGGGACGAGCAGTACTTC. Translated: CASSREAGDEQYF. The chain recombines TRBV18 with TRBJ2-7; the D gene is possibly TRBD2 (5 bases). The CDR3 consists of 13 residues. Germline-derived CDR1 and CDR2 are KGHSH and LQKENI. V was pared by 4 bases and J by 5 bases, with 12 bases between.

V usage is TRBV2 and J usage is TRBJ2-3, with 10 bases lining up with TRBD1. The CDR3 sequence is 16 residues long. Unmatched junction bases numbered 4, after V lost 3 bases and J lost 1 base. Germline CDR1 reads SNHLY; CDR2 reads FYNNEI. The CDR3 is CASSDRGTGGTDTQYF. The CDR3, as DNA: TGTGCCAGCAGTGACCGCGGGACAGGGGGCACAGATACGCAGTATTTT.

This rearrangement joins TRBV6-1 to TRBJ2-3; D tentatively fits TRBD1 or TRBD2 (5 bases each). This CDR3 region has 15 residues. V was trimmed by 7 bases and J by 6 bases, leaving 20 bases between them. Germline CDR1 MNHNS, CDR2 SASEGT. The CDR3 DNA is TGTGCCAGCACCCCGAGGGGTGGGGACCTGGATACGCAGTATTTT. Its protein product is CASTPRGGDLDTQYF.

Here the CDR3 DNA reads TGTGCCAGCAGTCTAACCAGGGGGGGGGATGGCGGCTACACCTTC. This encodes CASSLTRGGDGGYTF. The V gene is TRBV6-1, the J gene TRBJ1-2; 7 bases align to TRBD1. J gave up 8 bases and V 5 bases, and 14 bases lay outside the gene matches. The CDR3 runs 15 residues. The germline V gene has CDR1 MNHNS and CDR2 SASEGT.

In its sample, this clone was seen once. The chain recombines TRBV9 with TRBJ2-1; maybe TRBD2 (5 bases). Germline V gene data show CDR1 as SGDLS and CDR2 as YYNGEE. The CDR3 extends over 15 amino acids. Trimming removed 0 bases from V and 0 bases from J, with 7 bases in between. The CDR3 DNA reads TGTGCCAGCAGCGTAGGGGAGAGCTCCTACAATGAGCAGTTCTTC. As protein: CASSVGESSYNEQFF.

V usage is TRBV9 and J usage is TRBJ2-5; D may be TRBD1 (7 bases). The CDR3 runs 16 residues. Germline V gene sequence: CDR1 SGDLS, CDR2 YYNGEE. Trimming shortened V by 4 bases and J by 0 bases, and 16 bases separated the two germline ends. CDR3 amino acids: CASSYPQGRYQETQYF. The CDR3 bases are TGTGCCAGCAGCTACCCACAGGGGAGGTACCAAGAGACCCAGTACTTC.

This clone was counted a few times. This rearrangement joins TRBV19 to TRBJ1-5; the D gene is possibly TRBD1 (5 bases). Trimming cost V 4 bases and J 2 bases, with 12 bases left between them. Germline-derived CDR1 and CDR2 are LNHDA and SQIVND (reference sequence). There are 15 residues in the CDR3. CDR3 sequence: CASSTQDMGNQPQHF. The CDR3 DNA is TGTGCCAGTAGTACACAGGATATGGGCAATCAGCCCCAGCATTTT.

The chain joins TRBV7-2 to TRBJ1-1; D uncertain. Germline CDR1 SGHTA, CDR2 FQGNSA. V was clipped by 0 bases and J by 4 bases, with 12 bases between them. CDR3 size: 15 residues. The CDR3 is CASSLATAPGTEAFF. The CDR3 DNA is TGTGCCAGCAGCTTAGCCACAGCCCCGGGCACTGAAGCTTTCTTT.

The CDR3 DNA reads TGCGCCAGCAGCTTTAGTACAGGCGACTATGGCTACACCTTC. Its translation: CASSFSTGDYGYTF. V is TRBV5-1 and J is TRBJ1-2, with a weak D call TRBD1 (5 bases). V shed 2 bases and J shed 3 bases, with 11 bases lying between them. Per germline, CDR1 SGHRS and CDR2 YFSETQ. This CDR3 is 14 amino acids long.

CDR3 amino acids: CASSPTGTRTNTQYF. The CDR3 DNA is TGTGCCAGCAGCCCGACCGGGACTAGGACTAATACGCAGTATTTT. The chain combines TRBV13 with TRBJ2-3; TRBD2 agrees at 8 bases. Per germline, CDR1 PRHDT and CDR2 FYEKMQ (reference sequence). This CDR3 comprises 15 residues. The V and J ends lost 5 bases and 7 bases, in that order; junction bases with no gene match: 11. Looking up the rest from reference TRBV13 and TRBJ2-3 gives the full variable domain: AAGVIQSPRHLIKEKRETATLKCYPIPRHDTVYWYQQGPGQDPQFLISFYEKMQSDKGSIPDRFSAQQFSDYHSELNMSSLELGDSALYFCASSPTGTRTNTQYFGPGTRLTVL.

CDR3 coding DNA: TGTGCCAGCAGCAGAGGGACAGGGGGAGAGACCCAGTACTTC. Translation: CASSRGTGGETQYF. This rearrangement joins TRBV5-4 to TRBJ2-5, with 11 bases lining up with TRBD1. V was clipped by 4 bases and J by 4 bases; unmatched bases: 3. CDR3 size: 14 residues. From germline, CDR1 is SGHNT and CDR2 YYREEE (reference sequence).

The V gene is TRBV28, the J gene TRBJ1-5, with TRBD1 as a possible D gene (5 bases). From germline, CDR1 is MDHEN and CDR2 SYDVKM. Trimming took off 2 bases at V and 7 bases at J, with 6 bases between the two ends. The CDR3 loop spans 12 amino acids. The CDR3 spells CASSLEGQPQHF. The CDR3 DNA reads as TGTGCCAGCAGTTTAGAGGGGCAGCCCCAGCATTTT.

CDR3 sequence (DNA): TGTGCCAGCAGTGCCAGGGTAAGAGACACTGAAGCTTTCTTT. This translates into CASSARVRDTEAFF. The V call is TRBV6-1, the J call TRBJ1-1; D possibly corresponds to TRBD1 (5 bases). Per germline, CDR1 MNHNS and CDR2 SASEGT. CDR3 length: 14 residues. Trimming took 4 bases from V and 3 from J, leaving 12 bases between them.

V usage is TRBV7-9 and J usage is TRBJ2-3, with D possibly TRBD2 on 6 matching bases. The V gene's germline CDR1 is SEHNR and CDR2 FQNEAQ (reference sequence). This CDR3 has 14 amino acids. V lost 7 bases, J lost 3 bases, and 14 bases lay in between. CDR3 in amino acids: CASNSMGGTDTQYF. CDR3 nucleotide sequence: TGTGCCAGCAATAGTATGGGGGGAACAGATACGCAGTATTTT. Full variable domain (outside the CDR3, taken from reference TRBV7-9 and TRBJ2-3): DTGVSQNPRHKITKRGQNVTFRCDPISEHNRLYWYRQTLGQGPEFLTYFQNEAQLEKSRLLSDRFSAERPKGSFSTLEIQRTEQGDSAMYLCASNSMGGTDTQYFGPGTRLTVL.

This clone was seen only a few times. This chain's CDR3 is CASSLGHGNTEAFF. The CDR3 nucleotides read TGCGCCAGCAGCTTGGGGCACGGGAACACTGAAGCTTTCTTT. The rearrangement joins TRBV5-1 to TRBJ1-1; D is unresolved. The V end lost 0 bases, the J end lost 1 base, and 7 bases lay between the germline ends. The CDR3 covers 14 residues. CDR1 is SGHRS and CDR2 is YFSETQ in the germline V gene.

The chain employs TRBV11-1 and TRBJ1-6, with unresolved D. This CDR3 comprises 12 residues. Germline lookup yields CDR1 SGHAT and CDR2 FQDESV (reference sequence). Trimming shortened V by 2 bases and J by 7 bases, and 3 bases separated the two germline ends. The CDR3 region is CASSLRNSPLHF. CDR3 nucleotide sequence: TGTGCCAGCAGCTTAAGGAATTCACCCCTCCACTTT. Drawing the rest from reference TRBV11-1 and TRBJ1-6, the complete variable domain is EAEVAQSPRYKITEKSQAVAFWCDPISGHATLYWYRQILGQGPELLVQFQDESVVDDSQLPKDRFSAERLKGVDSTLKIQPAELGDSAMYLCASSLRNSPLHFGNGTRLTVT.

In its sample, this clone was seen a few times. V is TRBV7-8 and J is TRBJ2-1; a weak D match, TRBD2 (6 bases). Trimming took off 6 bases at V and 0 bases at J, with 18 bases between the two ends. The CDR3 is 17 residues long. Germline CDR1 and CDR2: SGHVS and FQNEAQ. The DNA of the CDR3 is TGTGCCAGCAGAAAGGGGCGGGAACTCAGCTCCTACAATGAGCAGTTCTTC. This codes for CASRKGRELSSYNEQFF.